This T cell receptor beta chain was recovered during a study of T cell responses to AZD1222 COVID-19 vaccine. Study summary: Second doses were pooled across both intervals (about 4 or about 12 weeks).

Method: immunoSEQ multiplex PCR; TCRdb's copy keeps in-frame clones and lacks some. The sample consists of approximately 92,000 clones, over 80% of them appearing once. This CDR3 region has 15 residues. Germline lookup yields CDR1 SGHTA and CDR2 FQGNSA. V was trimmed by 5 bases and J by 3 bases, leaving 17 bases between them. The sequence derives from an adult in good health. J is TRBJ2-7 and V is TRBV7-2; a weak D match, TRBD2 (7 bases). The sequenced sample was peripheral blood, obtained on day 0 of AZD1222 vaccination. CDR3 amino acids: CASSTTGRGVYEQYF. DNA for the CDR3: TGTGCCAGCAGCACAACAGGGAGGGGAGTCTACGAGCAGTACTTC.